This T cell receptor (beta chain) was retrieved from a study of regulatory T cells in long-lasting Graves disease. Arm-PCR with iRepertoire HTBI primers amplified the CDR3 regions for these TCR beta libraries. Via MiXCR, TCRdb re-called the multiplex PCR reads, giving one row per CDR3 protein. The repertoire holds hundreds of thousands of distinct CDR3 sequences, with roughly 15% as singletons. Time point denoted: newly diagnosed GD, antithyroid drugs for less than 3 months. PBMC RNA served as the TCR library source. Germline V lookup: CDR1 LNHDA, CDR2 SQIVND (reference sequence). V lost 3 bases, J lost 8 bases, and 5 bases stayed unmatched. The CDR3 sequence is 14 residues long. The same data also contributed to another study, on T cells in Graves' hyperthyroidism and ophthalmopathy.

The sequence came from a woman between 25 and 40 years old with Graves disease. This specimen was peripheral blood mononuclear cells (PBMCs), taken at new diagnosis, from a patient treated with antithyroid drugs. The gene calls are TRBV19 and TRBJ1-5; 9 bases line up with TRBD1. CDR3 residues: CASSMGDREKPQHF. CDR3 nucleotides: TGTGCCAGTAGTATGGGGGACAGGGAGAAGCCCCAGCATTTT.